This TCR beta chain emerged from a study of cytotoxic CD8 clonotypes in ibrutinib-treated CLL. Study-wide background: Once patients had received a median around 12 months of treatment, range 6 to 36, response samples were obtained.

The sample holds a few counts of this clone. Around 2 micrograms of genomic DNA from cryopreserved PBMCs went into TCR beta libraries. CDR1 LNHDA and CDR2 SQIVND come from the germline V gene (reference sequence). The CDR3 is 15 residues long. V lost 3 bases, J lost 3 bases, and 5 bases stayed unmatched. Profiling relied on immunoSEQ multiplex PCR, and the TCRdb table lists in-frame clones only, not all of them. The top ten hold around 10% of the sample, which has tens of thousands of clones, about 70% seen once. The genes are TRBV19 and TRBJ2-1; 7 bases match TRBD1. The starting material was PBMCs, obtained at disease progression, from a patient treated with ibrutinib. The source is a human donor with chronic lymphocytic leukemia. The CDR3 DNA sequence: TGTGCCAGTAGTATTCAAGGACAGGTCTACAATGAGCAGTTCTTC. Translated: CASSIQGQVYNEQFF.